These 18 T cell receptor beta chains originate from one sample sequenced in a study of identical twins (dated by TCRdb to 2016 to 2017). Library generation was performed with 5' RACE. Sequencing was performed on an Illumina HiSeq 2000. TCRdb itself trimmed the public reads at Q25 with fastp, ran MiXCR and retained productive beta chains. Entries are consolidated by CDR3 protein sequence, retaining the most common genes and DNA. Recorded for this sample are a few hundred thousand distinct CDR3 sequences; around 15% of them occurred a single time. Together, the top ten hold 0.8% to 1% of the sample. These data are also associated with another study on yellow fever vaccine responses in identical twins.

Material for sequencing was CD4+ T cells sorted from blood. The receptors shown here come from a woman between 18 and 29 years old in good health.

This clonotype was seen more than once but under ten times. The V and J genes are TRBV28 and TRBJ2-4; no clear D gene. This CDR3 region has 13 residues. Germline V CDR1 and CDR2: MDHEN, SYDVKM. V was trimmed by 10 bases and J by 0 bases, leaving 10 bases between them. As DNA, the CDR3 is TGTGCCACCTCCGATCTAGCCAAAAACATTCAGTACTTC. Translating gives CATSDLAKNIQYF.

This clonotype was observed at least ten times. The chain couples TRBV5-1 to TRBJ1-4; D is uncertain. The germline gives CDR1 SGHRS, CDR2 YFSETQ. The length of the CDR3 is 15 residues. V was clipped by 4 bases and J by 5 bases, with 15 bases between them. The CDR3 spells CASSKDYIFNEKLFF. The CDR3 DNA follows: TGCGCCAGCAGCAAGGACTACATCTTCAATGAAAAACTGTTTTTT.

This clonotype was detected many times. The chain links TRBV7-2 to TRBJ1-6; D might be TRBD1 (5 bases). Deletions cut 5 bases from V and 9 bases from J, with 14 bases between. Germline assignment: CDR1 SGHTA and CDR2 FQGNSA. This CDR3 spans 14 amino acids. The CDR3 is CASSMVGAGSPLHF. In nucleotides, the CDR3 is TGTGCCAGCAGCATGGTTGGGGCAGGTTCACCCCTCCACTTT. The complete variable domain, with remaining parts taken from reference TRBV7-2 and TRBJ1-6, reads GAGVSQSPSNKVTEKGKDVELRCDPISGHTALYWYRQSLGQGLEFLIYFQGNSAPDKSGLPSDRFSAERTGGSVSTLTIQRTQQEDSAVYLCASSMVGAGSPLHFGNGTRLTVT.

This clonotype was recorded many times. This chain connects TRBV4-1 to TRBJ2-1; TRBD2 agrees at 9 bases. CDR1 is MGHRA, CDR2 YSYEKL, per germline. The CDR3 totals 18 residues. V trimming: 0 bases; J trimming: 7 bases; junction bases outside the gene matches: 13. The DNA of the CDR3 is TGCGCCAGCAGCCAAGACGGTAGTAATAGCGGGAGAGGGAATGAGCAGTTCTTC. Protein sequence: CASSQDGSNSGRGNEQFF.

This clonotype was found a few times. The CDR3 protein is CASRPPGPRRDQYF. The CDR3 DNA sequence: TGTGCCAGCAGACCCCCGGGGCCACGAAGGGACCAGTACTTC. The chain links TRBV28 to TRBJ2-5, with D tentatively TRBD1 or TRBD2 (5 bases each). Germline V lookup: CDR1 MDHEN, CDR2 SYDVKM. The length of the CDR3 is 14 residues. V dropped 6 bases and J dropped 10 bases, with 21 bases sitting between them.

The CDR3 coding sequence is TGTGCCAGCAGCTACCGGGACTTCACAGATACGCAGTATTTT. This codes for CASSYRDFTDTQYF. The rearrangement links TRBV5-6 to TRBJ2-3, with a possible D match to TRBD2 (6 bases). CDR3 length equals 14 residues. Germline assignment: CDR1 SGHDT and CDR2 YYEEEE. V lost 3 bases and J lost 2, with 10 bases in between.

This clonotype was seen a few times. The CDR3: CASSPRQQPNTGELFF. For the CDR3, the DNA is TGTGCCAGCTCACCACGTCAGCAGCCGAACACCGGGGAGCTGTTTTTT. This chain uses TRBV18 with TRBJ2-2; D gene ambiguous. Trimming pared 1 base from V and 0 bases from J, leaving 9 bases between. The germline V gene has CDR1 KGHSH and CDR2 LQKENI. The CDR3 sequence is 16 residues long.

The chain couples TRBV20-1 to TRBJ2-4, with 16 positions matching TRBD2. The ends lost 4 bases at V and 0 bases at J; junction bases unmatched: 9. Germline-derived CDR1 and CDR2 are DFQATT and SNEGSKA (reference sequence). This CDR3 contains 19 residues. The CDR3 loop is CSAKSPGLAGGVAKNIQYF. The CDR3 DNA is TGCAGTGCTAAATCCCCGGGACTAGCGGGAGGGGTAGCCAAAAACATTCAGTACTTC.

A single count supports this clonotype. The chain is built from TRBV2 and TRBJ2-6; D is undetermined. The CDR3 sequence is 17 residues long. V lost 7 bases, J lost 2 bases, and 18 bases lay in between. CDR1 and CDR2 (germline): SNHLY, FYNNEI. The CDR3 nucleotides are TGTGCCAGCATCGCCTTCGTCATTACGGCTGGGGCCAACGTCCTGACTTTC. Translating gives CASIAFVITAGANVLTF.

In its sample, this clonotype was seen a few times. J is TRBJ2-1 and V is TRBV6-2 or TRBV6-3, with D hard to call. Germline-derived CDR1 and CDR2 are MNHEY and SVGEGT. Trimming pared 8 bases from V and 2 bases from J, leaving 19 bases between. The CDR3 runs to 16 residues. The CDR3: CASQTSGSGPYNEQFF. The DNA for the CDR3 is TGTGCCAGCCAGACTTCCGGCTCAGGACCCTACAATGAGCAGTTCTTC.

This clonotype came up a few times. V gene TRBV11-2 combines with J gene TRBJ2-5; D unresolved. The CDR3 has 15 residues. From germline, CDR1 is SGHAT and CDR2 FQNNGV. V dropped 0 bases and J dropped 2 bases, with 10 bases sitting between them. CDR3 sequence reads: CASSLDGRSQETQYF. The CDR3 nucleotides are TGTGCCAGCAGCTTAGATGGTCGCAGTCAAGAGACCCAGTACTTC.

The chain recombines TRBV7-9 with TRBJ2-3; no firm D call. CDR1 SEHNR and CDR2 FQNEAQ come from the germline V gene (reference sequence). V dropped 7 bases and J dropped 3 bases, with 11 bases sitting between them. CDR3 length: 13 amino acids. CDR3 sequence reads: CASTMRETDTQYF. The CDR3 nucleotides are TGTGCCAGCACCATGAGAGAAACAGATACGCAGTATTTT.

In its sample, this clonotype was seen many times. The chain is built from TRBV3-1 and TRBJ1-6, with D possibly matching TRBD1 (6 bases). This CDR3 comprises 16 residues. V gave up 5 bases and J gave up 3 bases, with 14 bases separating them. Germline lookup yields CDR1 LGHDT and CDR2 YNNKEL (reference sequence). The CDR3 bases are TGTGCCAGCAGCTCGACAGGAGGCTACTATAATTCACCCCTCCACTTT. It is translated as CASSSTGGYYNSPLHF. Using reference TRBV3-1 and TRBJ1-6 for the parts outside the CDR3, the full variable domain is DTAVSQTPKYLVTQMGNDKSIKCEQNLGHDTMYWYKQDSKKFLKIMFSYNNKELIINETVPNRFSPKSPDKAHLNLHINSLELGDSAVYFCASSSTGGYYNSPLHFGNGTRLTVT.

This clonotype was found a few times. The CDR3 nucleotides read TGTGCCAGCAGATCTACTAGGACAGGGAACTATGGCTACACCTTC. Its protein product is CASRSTRTGNYGYTF. The genes are TRBV27 and TRBJ1-2; 8 bases match TRBD1. V trimming: 6 bases; J trimming: 2 bases; junction bases outside the gene matches: 8. The CDR3 totals 15 residues. Looked up from germline, CDR1 is MNHEY and CDR2 is SMNVEV (reference sequence).

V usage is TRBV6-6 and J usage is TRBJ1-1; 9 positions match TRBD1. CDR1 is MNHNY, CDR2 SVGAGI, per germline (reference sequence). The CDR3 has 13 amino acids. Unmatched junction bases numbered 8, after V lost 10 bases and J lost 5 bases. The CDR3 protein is CATQTGGGTEAFF. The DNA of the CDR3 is TGTGCCACTCAAACAGGGGGCGGAACTGAAGCTTTCTTT.

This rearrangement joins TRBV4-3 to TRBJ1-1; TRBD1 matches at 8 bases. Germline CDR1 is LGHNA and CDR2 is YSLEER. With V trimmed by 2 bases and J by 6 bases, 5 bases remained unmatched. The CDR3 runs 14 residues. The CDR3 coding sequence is TGCGCCAGCAGCCAAAGCTGGACAGGGTCTGAAGCTTTCTTT. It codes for CASSQSWTGSEAFF.

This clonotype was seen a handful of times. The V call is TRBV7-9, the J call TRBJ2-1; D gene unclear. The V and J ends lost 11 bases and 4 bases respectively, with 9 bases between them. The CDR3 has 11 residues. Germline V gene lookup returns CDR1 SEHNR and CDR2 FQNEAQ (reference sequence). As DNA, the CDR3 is TGTGCCGGAACGCCATACAATGAGCAGTTCTTC. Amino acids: CAGTPYNEQFF.

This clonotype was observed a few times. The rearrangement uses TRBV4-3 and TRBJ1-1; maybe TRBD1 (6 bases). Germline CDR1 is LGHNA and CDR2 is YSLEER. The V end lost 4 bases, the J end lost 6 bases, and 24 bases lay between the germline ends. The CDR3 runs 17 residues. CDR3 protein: CASSPTDRPGGNAEAFF. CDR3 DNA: TGCGCCAGCAGCCCAACAGACAGGCCGGGCGGTAACGCTGAAGCTTTCTTT.